This T cell receptor (beta chain) was profiled in a study of spatial heterogeneity in lung cancer. Study overall: Across the raw uncorrected reads, a unique TCR and UMI combination was observed, on average, more than ten times. The study's findings and limits: Counts that tracked tumor mutation counts were those of expanded intratumoral alpha and beta TCRs.

This clonotype was counted ten times or more. Its antigen is currently unknown. Little can be read into the size of this beta chain, an off-target read in a library designed for alpha chains. TCRdb reanalysed the 5' RACE reads using MiXCR and keeps one entry per CDR3 protein. The sample has 15,000 or so distinct CDR3 sequences, about 4.4% seen once. CDR3 length equals 15 residues. V lost 2 bases and J lost 5; bases outside the gene matches: 3. The germline V gene has CDR1 MNHEY and CDR2 SMNVEV (reference sequence). Time point here: sample taken at primary tumor resection. Whole RNA, which was extracted from tumor, nontumor lung tissue or frozen PBMC, was sequenced without any cell sorting.

J is TRBJ2-1 and V is TRBV27; the match to TRBD2 covers 10 bases. The sequence came from a female donor with early-stage non-small cell lung cancer. This specimen was lung tumor tissue, taken at surgery. The CDR3 sequence: CASSLSGGDDNEQFF. Here the CDR3 DNA reads TGTGCCAGCAGTTTAAGCGGGGGGGACGACAATGAGCAGTTCTTC.